This passage covers 2 T cell receptor beta chains from one sample sequenced in a study of human T cells and chemical hapten exposure. TCRdb fed the RACE reads into MiXCR, producing one record per CDR3 protein. The profile covers about 160,000 distinct CDR3 sequences, with about a quarter appearing a single time and 2.1% taken by the ten largest. Time point meaning: patch test 3, about 24 weeks after DPC sensitization. The treatment is: therapeutic diphenylcyclopropenone sensitization with weekly scalp DPC. The specimen comprised whole blood, sampled in connection with sensitization to the hapten diphenylcyclopropenone (DPC). These receptor sequences come from a woman between 18 and 29 years old with alopecia areata. Some clones in this sample may be carry-over from other donors' samples.

The table lists this clonotype with a few counts. V usage is TRBV6-6 and J usage is TRBJ2-1; D might be TRBD2 (6 bases). V was clipped by 2 bases and J by 14 bases, with 10 bases between them. The germline V gene has CDR1 MNHNY and CDR2 SVGAGI (reference sequence). The CDR3 is 11 residues long. The CDR3 region is CASSYGGEEFF. CDR3 bases: TGTGCCAGCAGTTACGGAGGGGAGGAGTTCTTC.

This clonotype was counted only a few times. The chain combines TRBV7-2 with TRBJ2-1, with D unclear. Germline V gene data show CDR1 as SGHTA and CDR2 as FQGNSA. The CDR3 is made up of 15 amino acids. Trimming stripped 1 base from V and 4 bases from J, with 11 bases between. The CDR3 DNA is TGTGCCAGCAGCTTAGAATTTACGAGGTACAATGAGCAGTTCTTC. The encoded protein is CASSLEFTRYNEQFF.